These 10 T cell receptor beta chains were all obtained from the same sample, sequenced in a study of blood T cell repertoires in COVID-19. Repertoires were generated with immunoSEQ multiplex PCR, while TCRdb's copy carries only in-frame clones and drops some. The sample comprises about 220,000 clones, 85% to 90% of which are singletons, and 3% to 4% rests with the top ten. The sequenced sample consisted of PBMCs or T cells enriched from blood (not recorded which). These TCRs come from a young woman in a cohort exposed to, infected with or recovered from COVID-19 (not recorded which).

V gene TRBV13 combines with J gene TRBJ1-1; weak D call: TRBD1 (6 bases). The CDR3 has 15 amino acids. Germline lookup yields CDR1 PRHDT and CDR2 FYEKMQ (reference sequence). With 7 bases removed from V and 0 bases from J, the gap between germline ends came to 15 bases. The CDR3 DNA reads as TGTGCCAGCACAAAGGGGGGGCCCATGAACACTGAAGCTTTCTTT. This translates into CASTKGGPMNTEAFF.

The J gene is TRBJ2-2, the V gene TRBV29-1; 7 bases map to TRBD2. V lost 7 bases, J lost 6 bases, and 14 bases stayed unmatched. There are 15 residues in the CDR3. Germline values: CDR1 SQVTM, CDR2 ANQGSEA. The CDR3: CSGAPQGGSSGELFF. The CDR3 DNA reads as TGCAGCGGTGCCCCGCAGGGCGGGAGTTCCGGGGAGCTGTTTTTT.

This sequence joins TRBV9 and TRBJ2-3, with D tentatively TRBD2 (5 bases). Germline CDR1 reads SGDLS; CDR2 reads YYNGEE. Trimming took 4 bases from V and 1 from J, leaving 13 bases between them. CDR3 length: 15 residues. The CDR3 spells CASSTSPQGTDTQYF. The DNA for the CDR3 is TGTGCCAGCAGCACTAGTCCCCAGGGCACAGATACGCAGTATTTT.

The chain employs TRBV19 and TRBJ2-1; tentative D call: TRBD2 (5 bases). The CDR3 contains 15 residues. The germline CDR1 and CDR2 sequences are LNHDA and SQIVND (reference sequence). The germline V and J ends were trimmed by 5 bases and 4 bases, with 15 bases remaining between them. Here the CDR3 reads CASSGRTRRYNEQFF. The CDR3 DNA sequence: TGTGCCAGTAGTGGCCGGACTCGACGATACAATGAGCAGTTCTTC.

V gene TRBV28 combines with J gene TRBJ2-3; TRBD2 matches at 7 bases. Trimming at V came to 2 bases and at J to 0 bases, leaving 8 bases not matched to a gene. Germline lookup yields CDR1 MDHEN and CDR2 SYDVKM. The CDR3 sequence is 17 residues long. CDR3: CASSLVGGISSTDTQYF. The CDR3 region has the DNA TGTGCCAGCAGTTTAGTGGGGGGGATCTCTAGCACAGATACGCAGTATTTT. The full variable domain, in which reference TRBV28 and TRBJ2-3 provide the parts outside the CDR3, is DVKVTQSSRYLVKRTGEKVFLECVQDMDHENMFWYRQDPGLGLRLIYFSYDVKMKEKGDIPEGYSVSREKKERFSLILESASTNQTSMYLCASSLVGGISSTDTQYFGPGTRLTVL.

The genes are TRBV12-3 or TRBV12-4 and TRBJ1-1; D gene unclear. Trimming shortened V by 7 bases and J by 0 bases, and 9 bases separated the two germline ends. CDR3 length: 13 amino acids. Here the CDR3 DNA reads TGTGCCAGCACCCTCACTTTGAACACTGAAGCTTTCTTT. The encoded protein is CASTLTLNTEAFF.

The rearrangement uses TRBV11-2 and TRBJ2-3, with 7 bases fitting TRBD2. The CDR3 loop spans 16 amino acids. J was trimmed by 3 bases and V by 1 base; bases with no gene match: 7. The germline V gene has CDR1 SGHAT and CDR2 FQNNGV. The CDR3 sequence: CASSLVYLAVTDTQYF. The CDR3 nucleotides are TGTGCCAGCAGCTTAGTATATCTAGCGGTGACAGATACGCAGTATTTT.

The genes are TRBV19 and TRBJ2-7, with a tentative D call TRBD1 (6 bases). Deletions cut 10 bases from V and 5 bases from J, with 27 bases between. CDR1 LNHDA and CDR2 SQIVND come from the germline V gene (reference sequence). The CDR3 is 16 residues long. CDR3 residues: CATTKGSTGPEDEQYF. In nucleotides, the CDR3 is TGTGCCACTACTAAGGGGAGCACAGGGCCTGAGGACGAGCAGTACTTC.

The rearrangement links TRBV6-5 to TRBJ2-3; TRBD1 matches at 7 bases. The V gene end was trimmed by 6 bases and the J gene end by 2 bases; junction bases not matched to a gene: 8. This CDR3 spans 15 amino acids. Germline CDR1 is MNHEY and CDR2 is SVGAGI. The CDR3 coding sequence is TGTGCCAGCAGCGAGGACAGGTTTTTCACAGATACGCAGTATTTT. Amino acids: CASSEDRFFTDTQYF.

The V gene is TRBV7-9, the J gene TRBJ1-4; the match to TRBD1 covers 10 bases. The CDR3 has 15 residues. The germline V gene encodes CDR1 SEHNR and CDR2 FQNEAQ (reference sequence). Unmatched junction bases numbered 1, after V lost 0 bases and J lost 6 bases. The CDR3 DNA reads as TGTGCCAGCAGCTTAGCGACAGGGGGCGATGAAAAACTGTTTTTT. The encoded protein is CASSLATGGDEKLFF.